This T cell receptor beta chain was identified in a study of identical twins. Template switching added a universal primer site, and cDNA bore unique molecular identifiers. TCRdb re-derived calls from the 5' RACE reads in MiXCR, one entry per CDR3 protein. The table has 1.5 million or so distinct CDR3 sequences, about 32% seen once. The CDR3 runs to 15 residues. Trimming cost V 3 bases and J 5 bases; bases outside gene matches: 7. Germline assignment: CDR1 KGHDR and CDR2 SFDVKD. The study's findings and limits: The conclusions drew on cross-sectional statistical analysis instead of tracking the same donors.

Worth noting for this clonotype: Its antigen is unidentified.

The chain couples TRBV24-1 to TRBJ1-1, with 8 bases aligning to TRBD1. The receptor was isolated from a newborn girl in good health. The sample consisted of cord blood. CDR3 DNA: TGTGCCACCAGTGATCCCGACAGGGGAGGAACTGAAGCTTTCTTT. Translation gives CATSDPDRGGTEAFF.